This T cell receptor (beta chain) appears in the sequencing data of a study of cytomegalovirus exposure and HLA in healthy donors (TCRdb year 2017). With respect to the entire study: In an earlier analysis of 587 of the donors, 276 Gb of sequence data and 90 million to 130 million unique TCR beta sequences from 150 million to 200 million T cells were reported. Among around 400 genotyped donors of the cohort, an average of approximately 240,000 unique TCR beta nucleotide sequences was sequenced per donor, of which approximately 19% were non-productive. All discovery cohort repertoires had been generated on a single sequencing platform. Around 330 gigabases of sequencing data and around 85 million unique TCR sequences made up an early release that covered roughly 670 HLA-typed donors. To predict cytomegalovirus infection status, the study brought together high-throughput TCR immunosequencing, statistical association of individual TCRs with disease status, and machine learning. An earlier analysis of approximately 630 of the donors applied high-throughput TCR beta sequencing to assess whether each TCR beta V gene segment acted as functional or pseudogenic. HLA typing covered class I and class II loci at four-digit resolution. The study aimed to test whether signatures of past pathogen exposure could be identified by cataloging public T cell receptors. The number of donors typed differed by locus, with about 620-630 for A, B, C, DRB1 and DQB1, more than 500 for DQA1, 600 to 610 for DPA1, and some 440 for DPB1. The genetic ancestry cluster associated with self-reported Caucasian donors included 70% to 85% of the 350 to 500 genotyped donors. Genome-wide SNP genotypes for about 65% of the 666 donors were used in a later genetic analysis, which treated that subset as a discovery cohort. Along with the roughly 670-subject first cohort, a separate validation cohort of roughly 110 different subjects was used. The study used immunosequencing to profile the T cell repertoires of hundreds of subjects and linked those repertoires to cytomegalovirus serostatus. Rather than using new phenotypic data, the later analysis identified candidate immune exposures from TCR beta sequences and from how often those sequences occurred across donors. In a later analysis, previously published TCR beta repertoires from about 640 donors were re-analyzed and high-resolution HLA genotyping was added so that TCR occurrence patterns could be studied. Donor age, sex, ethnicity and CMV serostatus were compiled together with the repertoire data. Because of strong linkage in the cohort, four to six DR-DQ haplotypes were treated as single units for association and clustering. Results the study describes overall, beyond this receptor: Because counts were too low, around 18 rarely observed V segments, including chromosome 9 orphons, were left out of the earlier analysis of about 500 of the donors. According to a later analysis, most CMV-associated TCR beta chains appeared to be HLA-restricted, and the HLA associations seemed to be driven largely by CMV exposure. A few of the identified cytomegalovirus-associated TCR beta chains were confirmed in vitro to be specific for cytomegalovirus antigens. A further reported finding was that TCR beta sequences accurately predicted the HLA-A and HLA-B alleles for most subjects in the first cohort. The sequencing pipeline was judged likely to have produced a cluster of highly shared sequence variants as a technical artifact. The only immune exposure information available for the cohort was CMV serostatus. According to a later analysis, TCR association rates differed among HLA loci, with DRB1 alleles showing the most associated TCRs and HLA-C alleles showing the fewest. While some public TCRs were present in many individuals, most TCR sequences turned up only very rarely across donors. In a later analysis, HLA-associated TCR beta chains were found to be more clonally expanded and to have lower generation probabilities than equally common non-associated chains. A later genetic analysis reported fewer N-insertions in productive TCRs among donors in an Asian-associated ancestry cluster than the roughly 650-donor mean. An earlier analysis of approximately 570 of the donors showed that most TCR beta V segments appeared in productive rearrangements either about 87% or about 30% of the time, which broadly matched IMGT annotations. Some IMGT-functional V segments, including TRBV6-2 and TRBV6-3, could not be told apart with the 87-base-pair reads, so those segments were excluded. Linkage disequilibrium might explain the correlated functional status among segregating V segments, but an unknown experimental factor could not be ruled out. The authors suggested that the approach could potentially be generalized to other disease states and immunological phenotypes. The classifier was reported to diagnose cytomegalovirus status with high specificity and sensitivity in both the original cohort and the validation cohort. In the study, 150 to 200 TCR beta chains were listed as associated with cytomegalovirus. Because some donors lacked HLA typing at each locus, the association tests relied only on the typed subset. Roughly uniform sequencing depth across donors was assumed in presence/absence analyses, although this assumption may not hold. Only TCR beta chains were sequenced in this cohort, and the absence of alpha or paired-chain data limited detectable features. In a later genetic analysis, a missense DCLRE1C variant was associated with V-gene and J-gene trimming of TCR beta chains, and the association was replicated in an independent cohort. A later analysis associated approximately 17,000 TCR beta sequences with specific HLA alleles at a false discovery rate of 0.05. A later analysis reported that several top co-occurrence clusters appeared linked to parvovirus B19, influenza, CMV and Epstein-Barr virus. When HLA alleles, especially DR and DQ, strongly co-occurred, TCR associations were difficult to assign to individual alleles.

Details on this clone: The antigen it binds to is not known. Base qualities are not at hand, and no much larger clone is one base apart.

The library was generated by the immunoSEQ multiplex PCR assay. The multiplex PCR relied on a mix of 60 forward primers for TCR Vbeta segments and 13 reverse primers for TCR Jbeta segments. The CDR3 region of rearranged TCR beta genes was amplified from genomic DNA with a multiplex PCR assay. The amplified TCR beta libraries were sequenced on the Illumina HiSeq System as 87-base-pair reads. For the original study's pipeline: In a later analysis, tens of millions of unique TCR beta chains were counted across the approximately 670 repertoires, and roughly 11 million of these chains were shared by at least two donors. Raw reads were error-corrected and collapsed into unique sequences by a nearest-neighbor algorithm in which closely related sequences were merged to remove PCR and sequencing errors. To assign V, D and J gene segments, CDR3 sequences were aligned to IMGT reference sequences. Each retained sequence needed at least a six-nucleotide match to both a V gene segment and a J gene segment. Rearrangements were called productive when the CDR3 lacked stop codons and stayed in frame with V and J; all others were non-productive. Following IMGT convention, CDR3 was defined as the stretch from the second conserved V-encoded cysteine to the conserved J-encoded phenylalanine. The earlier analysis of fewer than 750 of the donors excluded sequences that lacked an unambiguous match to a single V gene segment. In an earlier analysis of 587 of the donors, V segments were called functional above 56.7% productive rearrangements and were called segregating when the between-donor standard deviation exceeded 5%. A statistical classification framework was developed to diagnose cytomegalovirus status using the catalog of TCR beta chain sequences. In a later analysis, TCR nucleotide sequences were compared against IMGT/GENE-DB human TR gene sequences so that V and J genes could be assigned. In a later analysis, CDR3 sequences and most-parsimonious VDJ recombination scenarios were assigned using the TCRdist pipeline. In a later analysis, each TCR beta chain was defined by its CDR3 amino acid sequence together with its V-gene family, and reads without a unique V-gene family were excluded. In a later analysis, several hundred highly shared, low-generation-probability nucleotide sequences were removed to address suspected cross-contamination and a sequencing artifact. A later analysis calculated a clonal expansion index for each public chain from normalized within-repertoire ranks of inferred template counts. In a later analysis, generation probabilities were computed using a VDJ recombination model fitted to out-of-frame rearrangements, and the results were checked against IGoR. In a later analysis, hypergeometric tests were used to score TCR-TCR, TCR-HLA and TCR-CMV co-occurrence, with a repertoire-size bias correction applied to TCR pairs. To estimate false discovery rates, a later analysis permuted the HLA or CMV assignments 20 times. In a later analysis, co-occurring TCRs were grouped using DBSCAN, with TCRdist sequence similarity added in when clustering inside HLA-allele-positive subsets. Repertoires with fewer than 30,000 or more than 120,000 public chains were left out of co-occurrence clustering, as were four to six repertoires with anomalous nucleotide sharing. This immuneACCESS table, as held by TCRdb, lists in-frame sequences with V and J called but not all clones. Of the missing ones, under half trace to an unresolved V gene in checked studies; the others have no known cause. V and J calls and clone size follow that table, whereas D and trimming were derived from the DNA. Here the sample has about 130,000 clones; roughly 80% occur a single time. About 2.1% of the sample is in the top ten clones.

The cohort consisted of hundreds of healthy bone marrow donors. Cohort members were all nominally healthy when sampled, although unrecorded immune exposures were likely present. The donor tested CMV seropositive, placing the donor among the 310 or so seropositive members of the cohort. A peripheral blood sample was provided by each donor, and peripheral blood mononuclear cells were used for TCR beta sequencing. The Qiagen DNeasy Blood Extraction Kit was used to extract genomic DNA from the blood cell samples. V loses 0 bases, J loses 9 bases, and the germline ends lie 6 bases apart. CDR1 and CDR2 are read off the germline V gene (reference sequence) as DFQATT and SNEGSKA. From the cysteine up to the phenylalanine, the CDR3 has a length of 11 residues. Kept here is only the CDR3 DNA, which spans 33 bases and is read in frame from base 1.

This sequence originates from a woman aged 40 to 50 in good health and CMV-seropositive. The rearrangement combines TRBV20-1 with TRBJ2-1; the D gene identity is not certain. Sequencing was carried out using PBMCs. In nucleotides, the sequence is TGCAGTGCTAGAGATTCCGGTGAGCAGTTCTTC. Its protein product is CSARDSGEQFF.